This T cell receptor beta chain comes out of a study of spatial heterogeneity in lung cancer. TCRdb processed the 5' RACE reads anew with MiXCR; each CDR3 protein has one entry. The profile shows 9,100 or so distinct CDR3 sequences, approximately 8% of them singletons. The CDR3 has 11 residues. Germline assignment: CDR1 MDHEN and CDR2 SYDVKM. V was shortened by 2 bases and J by 5 bases, with 3 bases between the two germline ends. Time point: sample taken at primary tumor resection. Sequencing of whole RNA from tumor, nontumor lung or frozen PBMC involved no sorting. The rearrangement links TRBV28 to TRBJ2-5; D is undetermined. This specimen consisted of PBMCs, obtained at surgery. This clonotype was sampled from a female donor with early-stage non-small cell lung cancer. CDR3 residues: CASSLLETQYF. CDR3 DNA sequence: TGTGCCAGCAGTTTACTGGAGACCCAGTACTTC.